The 14 T cell receptor beta chains reported below all come from one sample, sequenced in a study of blood T cell repertoires in COVID-19. The data were produced by immunoSEQ multiplex PCR, yet TCRdb's version contains in-frame clones alone and is incomplete. The data contain 70,000 to 75,000 clones, about 84% of them singletons. Sequenced sample: peripheral blood. The source is a woman aged 55-75 years with acute or convalescent COVID-19.

The rearrangement uses TRBV6-5 and TRBJ1-1; no clear D gene. The CDR3 sequence is 12 residues long. The germline V gene has CDR1 MNHEY and CDR2 SVGAGI. V was cut by 5 bases and J by 1 base, with 5 bases left in between. The chain's CDR3 is CASSHKNTEAFF. CDR3 in DNA: TGTGCCAGCAGTCACAAGAACACTGAAGCTTTCTTT.

The genes are TRBV5-1 and TRBJ2-3; the match to TRBD2 covers 7 bases. CDR3 length: 14 amino acids. Germline-derived CDR1 and CDR2 are SGHRS and YFSETQ. V dropped 0 bases and J dropped 3; count of bases not matched to a gene: 1. CDR3 bases: TGCGCCAGCAGCTTGGAAGCGGGGACAGATACGCAGTATTTT. Residues: CASSLEAGTDTQYF.

The V and J genes are TRBV5-4 and TRBJ2-7; possible D gene TRBD2, 5 bases. The germline V and J ends were trimmed by 1 base and 5 bases, with 16 bases remaining between them. The CDR3 is made up of 15 amino acids. CDR1 is SGHNT and CDR2 is YYREEE in the germline V gene (reference sequence). The CDR3 DNA follows: TGTGCCAGCAGCTTGACGATCGAGGGCCCCAACGAGCAGTACTTC. It yields the protein CASSLTIEGPNEQYF.

The chain recombines TRBV19 with TRBJ1-5, with D perhaps matching TRBD1 (6 bases). The CDR3 has 13 amino acids. Germline values: CDR1 LNHDA, CDR2 SQIVND (reference sequence). V lost 4 bases and J lost 7, with 11 bases in between. CDR3 in amino acids: CASSKGVGQPQHF. The CDR3 nucleotides are TGTGCCAGTAGTAAGGGGGTCGGACAGCCCCAGCATTTT.

This rearrangement joins TRBV27 to TRBJ2-2, with 15 positions matching TRBD2. This CDR3 spans 18 amino acids. The ends lost 9 bases at V and 3 bases at J; junction bases unmatched: 11. Germline CDR1 is MNHEY and CDR2 is SMNVEV (reference sequence). As DNA, the CDR3 is TGTGCCAGATCAGCGGGACTAGCGGGGGGCCGAGACACCGGGGAGCTGTTTTTT. Translated, it gives CARSAGLAGGRDTGELFF.

This clone is a singleton in its sample. The genes are TRBV30 and TRBJ1-1, with D possibly being TRBD1 (5 bases). Germline CDR1 GTSNPN, CDR2 SVGIG (reference sequence). The CDR3 loop spans 17 amino acids. V was clipped by 2 bases and J by 0 bases, with 19 bases between them. CDR3: CAWSHLGRGIMNTEAFF. The DNA of the CDR3 is TGTGCCTGGAGTCATCTAGGCCGGGGGATTATGAACACTGAAGCTTTCTTT.

This chain connects TRBV30 to TRBJ1-5; D is possibly TRBD1 (5 bases). Trimming removed 1 base at V and 7 bases at J, with 11 bases between. Looked up from germline, CDR1 is GTSNPN and CDR2 is SVGIG (reference sequence). CDR3 length: 13 amino acids. In DNA, the CDR3 is TGTGCCTGGAGTGCAGGGCCCAGGCAGCCCCAGCATTTT. Amino acids: CAWSAGPRQPQHF.

The V and J genes are TRBV20-1 and TRBJ1-1, with 7 bases fitting TRBD1. The CDR3 has 15 amino acids. Per the germline V gene, CDR1 is DFQATT and CDR2 is SNEGSKA (reference sequence). V was pared by 3 bases and J by 0 bases, with 7 bases of the junction left unmatched. CDR3 in amino acids: CSASSEGGLNTEAFF. In DNA form, the CDR3 reads TGCAGTGCTAGTAGCGAAGGGGGCCTGAACACTGAAGCTTTCTTT.

This chain connects TRBV3-1 (or the pseudogene TRBV3-2) to TRBJ1-1, with D possibly being TRBD1 (6 bases). Trimming pared 2 bases from V and 8 bases from J, leaving 15 bases between. Germline lookup yields CDR1 LGHDT and CDR2 YNNKEL (reference sequence). This CDR3 region has 14 residues. The CDR3 sequence: CASSQKGTGTEAFF. CDR3 DNA sequence: TGTGCCAGCAGCCAAAAGGGGACCGGGACAGAAGCTTTCTTT.

The gene calls are TRBV6-1 and TRBJ2-3; perhaps TRBD2 as D (6 bases). This CDR3 contains 16 residues. Germline loops: CDR1 MNHNS, CDR2 SASEGT. Trimming left V 1 base short and J 8 bases short, with 19 bases between. The CDR3 is CASSEVGAGRLSTQYF. The CDR3 coding sequence is TGTGCCAGCAGTGAAGTTGGGGCGGGACGTCTTAGTACGCAGTATTTT.

To note about this clone: Other DNA sequences in the same sample also yield this CDR3. The chain has TRBV9 and TRBJ2-7; 8 bases agree with TRBD1. Per germline, CDR1 SGDLS and CDR2 YYNGEE. With V trimmed by 3 bases and J by 3 bases, 8 bases remained unmatched. This CDR3 has 15 amino acids. The CDR3 bases are TGTGCCAGCAGCGCAAAACCGGACAGGGTCTACGAGCAGTACTTC. Its translation is CASSAKPDRVYEQYF.

J is TRBJ1-6 and V is TRBV19; weak D call: TRBD1 (6 bases). Germline CDR1 reads LNHDA; CDR2 reads SQIVND (reference sequence). V lost 5 bases and J 6 bases, leaving 14 bases between the germline ends. This CDR3 has 15 amino acids. This chain's CDR3 is CASSLGASGNSPLHF. In nucleotides, the CDR3 is TGTGCCAGTAGTTTGGGGGCCTCGGGTAATTCACCCCTCCACTTT.

V gene TRBV5-1 combines with J gene TRBJ2-3; 15 bases match TRBD2. With 4 bases clipped from V and 9 bases from J, the junction kept 9 bases outside the gene matches. Germline CDR1 and CDR2: SGHRS and YFSETQ. The CDR3 runs 16 residues. CDR3 coding DNA: TGCGCCAGCAGCCCCGGGACTAGCGGGGGGTACCTCACGCAGTATTTT. Translation gives CASSPGTSGGYLTQYF.

The V and J genes are TRBV29-1 and TRBJ2-2; 7 bases align to TRBD1. J gave up 8 bases and V 8 bases, and 8 bases lay outside the gene matches. CDR3 length: 12 amino acids. Germline V gives CDR1 SQVTM, CDR2 ANQGSEA. The DNA for the CDR3 is TGCAGCCAAAGGGGGCTCAGGGGGGAGCTGTTTTTT. Encoded protein: CSQRGLRGELFF.